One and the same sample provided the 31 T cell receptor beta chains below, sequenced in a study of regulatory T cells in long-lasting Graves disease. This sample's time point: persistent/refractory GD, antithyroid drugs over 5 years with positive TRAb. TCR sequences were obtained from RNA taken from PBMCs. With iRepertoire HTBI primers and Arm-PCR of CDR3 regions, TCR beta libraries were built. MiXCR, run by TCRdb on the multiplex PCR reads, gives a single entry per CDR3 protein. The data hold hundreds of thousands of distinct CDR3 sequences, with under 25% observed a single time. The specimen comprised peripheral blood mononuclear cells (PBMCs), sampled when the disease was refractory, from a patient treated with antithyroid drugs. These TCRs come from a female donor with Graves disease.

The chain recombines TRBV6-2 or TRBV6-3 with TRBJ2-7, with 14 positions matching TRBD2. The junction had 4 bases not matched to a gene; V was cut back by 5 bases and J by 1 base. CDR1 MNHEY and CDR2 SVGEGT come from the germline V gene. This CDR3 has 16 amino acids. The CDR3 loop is CASSRTSGRTSYEQYF. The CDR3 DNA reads TGTGCCAGCAGTAGGACTAGCGGGAGGACTTCCTACGAGCAGTACTTC.

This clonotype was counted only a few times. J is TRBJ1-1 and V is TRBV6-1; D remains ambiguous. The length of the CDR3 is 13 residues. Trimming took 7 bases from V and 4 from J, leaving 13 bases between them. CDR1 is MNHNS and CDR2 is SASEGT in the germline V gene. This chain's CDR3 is CASNIRHLTEAFF. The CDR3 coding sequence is TGTGCCAGCAATATTAGACATCTCACTGAAGCTTTCTTT.

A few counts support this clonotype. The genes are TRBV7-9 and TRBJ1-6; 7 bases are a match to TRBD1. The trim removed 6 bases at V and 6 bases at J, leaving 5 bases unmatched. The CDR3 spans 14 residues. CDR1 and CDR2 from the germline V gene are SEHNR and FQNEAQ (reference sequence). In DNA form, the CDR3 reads TGTGCCAGCAGATTAACAGGGGTTAATTCACCCCTCCACTTT. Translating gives CASRLTGVNSPLHF. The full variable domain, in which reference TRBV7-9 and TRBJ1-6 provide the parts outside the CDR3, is DTGVSQNPRHKITKRGQNVTFRCDPISEHNRLYWYRQTLGQGPEFLTYFQNEAQLEKSRLLSDRFSAERPKGSFSTLEIQRTEQGDSAMYLCASRLTGVNSPLHFGNGTRLTVT.

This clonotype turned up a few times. The DNA of the CDR3 is TGTGCCAGCAGTGAAGCCCCCTACTTTTCTTCAGCAGGGGGTGGAGCGACGAACACCGGGGAGCTGTTTTTT. Residues: CASSEAPYFSSAGGGATNTGELFF. The V and J genes are TRBV6-2 or TRBV6-3 and TRBJ2-2, with 7 bases matching TRBD1. Looked up from germline, CDR1 is MNHEY and CDR2 is SVGEGT. With 5 bases clipped from V and 0 bases from J, the junction kept 30 bases outside the gene matches. The CDR3 spans 24 residues.

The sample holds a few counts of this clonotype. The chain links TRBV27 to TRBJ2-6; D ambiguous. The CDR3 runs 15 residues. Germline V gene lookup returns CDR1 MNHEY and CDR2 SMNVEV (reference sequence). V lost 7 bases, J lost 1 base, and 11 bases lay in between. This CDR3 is CASTGVNSGANVLTF. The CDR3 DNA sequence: TGTGCCAGCACCGGAGTCAATTCTGGGGCCAACGTCCTGACTTTC.

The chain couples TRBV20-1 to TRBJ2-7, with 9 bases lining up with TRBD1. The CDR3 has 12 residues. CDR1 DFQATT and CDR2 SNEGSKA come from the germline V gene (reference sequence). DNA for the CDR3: TGCGGATTTCCGGGACAGGGTTACGAGCAGTACTTC. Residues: CGFPGQGYEQYF.

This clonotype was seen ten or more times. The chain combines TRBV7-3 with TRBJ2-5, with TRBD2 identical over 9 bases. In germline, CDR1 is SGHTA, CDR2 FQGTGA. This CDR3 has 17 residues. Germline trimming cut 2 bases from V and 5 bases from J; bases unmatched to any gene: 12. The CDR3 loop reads CASSLDGLAGRSETQYF. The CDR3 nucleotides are TGTGCCAGCAGCTTAGACGGGCTAGCGGGGAGATCGGAGACCCAGTACTTC.

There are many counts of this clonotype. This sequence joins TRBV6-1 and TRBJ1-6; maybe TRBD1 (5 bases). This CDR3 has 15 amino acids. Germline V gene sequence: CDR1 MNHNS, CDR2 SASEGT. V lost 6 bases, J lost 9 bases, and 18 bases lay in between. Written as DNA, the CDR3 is TGTGCCAGCAGCCACGGACAAGGTCGCGCTTCACCCCTCCACTTT. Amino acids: CASSHGQGRASPLHF.

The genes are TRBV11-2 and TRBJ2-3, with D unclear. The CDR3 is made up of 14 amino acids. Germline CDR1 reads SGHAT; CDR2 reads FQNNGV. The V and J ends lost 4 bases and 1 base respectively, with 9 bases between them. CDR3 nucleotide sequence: TGTGCCAGCAGCTCCCACGGCGGCACAGATACGCAGTATTTT. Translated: CASSSHGGTDTQYF.

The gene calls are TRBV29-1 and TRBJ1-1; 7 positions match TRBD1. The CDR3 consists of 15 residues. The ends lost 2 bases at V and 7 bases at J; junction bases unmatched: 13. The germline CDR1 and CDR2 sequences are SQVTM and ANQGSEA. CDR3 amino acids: CSVERGRGPGFEAFF. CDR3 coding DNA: TGCAGCGTTGAACGGGGGAGGGGGCCGGGCTTTGAAGCTTTCTTT.

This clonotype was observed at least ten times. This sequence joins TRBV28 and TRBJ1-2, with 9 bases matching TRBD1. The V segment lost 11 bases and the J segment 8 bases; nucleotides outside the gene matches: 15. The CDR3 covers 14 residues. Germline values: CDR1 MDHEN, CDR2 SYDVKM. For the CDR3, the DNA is TGTGCCGGAGACTCGGGACAGGGCTCCGGGGGCTACACCTTC. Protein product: CAGDSGQGSGGYTF.

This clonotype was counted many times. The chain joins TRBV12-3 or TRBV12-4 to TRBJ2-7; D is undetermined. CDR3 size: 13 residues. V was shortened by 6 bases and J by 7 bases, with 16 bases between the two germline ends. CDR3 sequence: CASSRTASSEQYF. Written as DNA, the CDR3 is TGTGCCAGCAGCCGAACGGCGTCCTCAGAGCAGTACTTC.

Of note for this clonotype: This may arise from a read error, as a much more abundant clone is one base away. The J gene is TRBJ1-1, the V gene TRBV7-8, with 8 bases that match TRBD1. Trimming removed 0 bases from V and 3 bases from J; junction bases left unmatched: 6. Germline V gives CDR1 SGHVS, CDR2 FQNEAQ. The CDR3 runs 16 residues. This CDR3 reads CASSLATGEMDTEAFF. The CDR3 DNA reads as TGTGCCAGCAGCTTAGCGACAGGGGAGATGGACACTGAAGCTTTCTTT.

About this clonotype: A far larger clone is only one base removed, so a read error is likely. The CDR3 DNA reads TGTGTCAGCAACGGAGGGACAGGGGGCTATGGCTACACCTTC. Translation gives CVSNGGTGGYGYTF. The chain uses TRBV2 and TRBJ2-4, with 11 bases lining up with TRBD1. The J call may be incorrect, as the DNA end agrees better with TRBJ1-2. This CDR3 has 14 amino acids. CDR1 SNHLY and CDR2 FYNNEI come from the germline V gene.

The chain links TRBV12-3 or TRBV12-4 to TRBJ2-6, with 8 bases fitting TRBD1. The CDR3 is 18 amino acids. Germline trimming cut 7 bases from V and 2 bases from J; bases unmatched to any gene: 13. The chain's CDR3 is CASTLGGAGGAGANVLTF. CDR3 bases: TGTGCCAGCACCCTTGGTGGAGCAGGGGGCGCTGGGGCCAACGTCCTGACTTTC.

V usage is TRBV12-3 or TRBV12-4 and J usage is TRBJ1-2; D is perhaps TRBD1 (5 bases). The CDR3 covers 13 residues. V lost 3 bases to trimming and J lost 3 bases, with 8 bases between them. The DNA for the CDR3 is TGTGCCAGCAGTTTCAGGGTTGACTATGGCTACACCTTC. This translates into CASSFRVDYGYTF.

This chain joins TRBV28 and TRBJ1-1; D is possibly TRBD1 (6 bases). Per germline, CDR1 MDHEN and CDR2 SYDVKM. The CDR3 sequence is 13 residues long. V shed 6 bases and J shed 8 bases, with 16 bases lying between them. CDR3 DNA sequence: TGTGCCAGCAGCCGCCCAAGGGGGGTGGAAGCTTTCTTT. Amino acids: CASSRPRGVEAFF.

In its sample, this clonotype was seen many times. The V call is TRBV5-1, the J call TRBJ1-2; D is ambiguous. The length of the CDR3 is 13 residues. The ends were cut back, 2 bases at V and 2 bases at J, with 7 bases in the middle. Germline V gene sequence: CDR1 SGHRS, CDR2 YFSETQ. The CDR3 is CASSLTRNYGYTF. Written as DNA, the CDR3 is TGCGCCAGCAGCTTAACCCGCAACTATGGCTACACCTTC.

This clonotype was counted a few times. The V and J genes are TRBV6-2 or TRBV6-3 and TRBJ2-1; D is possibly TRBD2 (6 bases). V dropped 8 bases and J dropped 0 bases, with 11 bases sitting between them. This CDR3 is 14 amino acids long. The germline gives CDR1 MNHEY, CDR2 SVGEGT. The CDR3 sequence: CASGRLGSYNEQFF. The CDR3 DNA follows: TGTGCCAGCGGCCGACTAGGCTCCTACAATGAGCAGTTCTTC.

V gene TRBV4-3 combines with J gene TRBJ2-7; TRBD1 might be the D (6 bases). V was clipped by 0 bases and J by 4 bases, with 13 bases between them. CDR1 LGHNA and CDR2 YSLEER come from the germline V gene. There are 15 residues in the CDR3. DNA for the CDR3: TGCGCCAGCAGCCAAGACTGGAACAGGGAATACGAGCAGTACTTC. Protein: CASSQDWNREYEQYF.

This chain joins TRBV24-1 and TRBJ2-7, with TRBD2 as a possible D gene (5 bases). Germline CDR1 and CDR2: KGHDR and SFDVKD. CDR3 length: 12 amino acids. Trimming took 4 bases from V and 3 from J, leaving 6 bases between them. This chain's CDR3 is CATSDGNYEQYF. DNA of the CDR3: TGTGCCACCAGTGACGGGAACTACGAGCAGTACTTC.

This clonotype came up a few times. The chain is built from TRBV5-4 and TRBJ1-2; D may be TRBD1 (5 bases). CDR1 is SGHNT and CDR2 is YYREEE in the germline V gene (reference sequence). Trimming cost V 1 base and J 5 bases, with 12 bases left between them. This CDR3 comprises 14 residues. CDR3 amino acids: CASSLQGTEYGYTF. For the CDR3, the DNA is TGTGCCAGCAGCTTGCAAGGGACGGAATATGGCTACACCTTC.

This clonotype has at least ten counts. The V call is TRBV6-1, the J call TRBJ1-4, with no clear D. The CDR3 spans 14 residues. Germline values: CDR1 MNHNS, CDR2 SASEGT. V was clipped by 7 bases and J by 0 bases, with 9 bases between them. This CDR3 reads CASTRTATNEKLFF. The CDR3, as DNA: TGTGCCAGCACCCGGACGGCAACTAATGAAAAACTGTTTTTT.

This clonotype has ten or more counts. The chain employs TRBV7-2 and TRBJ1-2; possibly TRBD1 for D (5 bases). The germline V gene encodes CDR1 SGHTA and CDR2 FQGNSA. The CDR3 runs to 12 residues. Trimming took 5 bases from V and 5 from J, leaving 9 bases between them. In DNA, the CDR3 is TGTGCCAGCAGCCTGACAGAGTATGGCTACACCTTC. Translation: CASSLTEYGYTF.

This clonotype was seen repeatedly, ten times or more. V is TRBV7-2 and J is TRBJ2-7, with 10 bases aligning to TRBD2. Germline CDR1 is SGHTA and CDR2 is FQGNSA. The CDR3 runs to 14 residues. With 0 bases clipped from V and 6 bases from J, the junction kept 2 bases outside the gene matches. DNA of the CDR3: TGTGCCAGCAGCTTAGCAGCGGGGGGGCTCGAGCAGTACTTC. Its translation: CASSLAAGGLEQYF.

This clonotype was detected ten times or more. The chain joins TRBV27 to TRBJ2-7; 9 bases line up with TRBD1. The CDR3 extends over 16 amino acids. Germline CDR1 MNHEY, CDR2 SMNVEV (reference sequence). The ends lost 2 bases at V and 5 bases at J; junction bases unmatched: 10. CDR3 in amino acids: CASSLDGTGLSDEQYF. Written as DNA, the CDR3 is TGTGCCAGCAGTTTAGATGGGACAGGGCTTTCCGACGAGCAGTACTTC.

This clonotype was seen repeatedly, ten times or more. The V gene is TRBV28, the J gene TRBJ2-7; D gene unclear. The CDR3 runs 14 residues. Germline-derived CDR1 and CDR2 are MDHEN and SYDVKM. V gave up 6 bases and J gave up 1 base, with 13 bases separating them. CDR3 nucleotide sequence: TGTGCCAGCAGAGGGCAGCCCGCTTCCTACGAGCAGTACTTC. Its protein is CASRGQPASYEQYF.

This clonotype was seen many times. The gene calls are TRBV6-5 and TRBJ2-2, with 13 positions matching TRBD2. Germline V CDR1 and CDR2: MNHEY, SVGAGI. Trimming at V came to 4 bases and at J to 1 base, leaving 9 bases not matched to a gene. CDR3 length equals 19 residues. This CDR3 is CASSSPRTSGSRNTGELFF. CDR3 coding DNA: TGTGCCAGCAGTTCACCCAGGACTAGCGGGAGTAGGAACACCGGGGAGCTGTTTTTT.

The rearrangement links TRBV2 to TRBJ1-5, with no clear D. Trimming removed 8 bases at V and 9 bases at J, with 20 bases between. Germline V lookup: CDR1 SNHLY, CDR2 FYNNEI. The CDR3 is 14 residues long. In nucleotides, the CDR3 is TGTGCCAGCTCAGGACGGACCGAATCATGGCCCCAGCATTTT. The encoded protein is CASSGRTESWPQHF.

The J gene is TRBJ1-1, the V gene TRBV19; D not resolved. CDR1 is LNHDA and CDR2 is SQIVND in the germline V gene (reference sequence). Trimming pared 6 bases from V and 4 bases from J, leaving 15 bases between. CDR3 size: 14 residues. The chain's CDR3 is CASSDPRVGTEAFF. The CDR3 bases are TGTGCCAGTAGCGATCCGAGGGTTGGCACTGAAGCTTTCTTT.

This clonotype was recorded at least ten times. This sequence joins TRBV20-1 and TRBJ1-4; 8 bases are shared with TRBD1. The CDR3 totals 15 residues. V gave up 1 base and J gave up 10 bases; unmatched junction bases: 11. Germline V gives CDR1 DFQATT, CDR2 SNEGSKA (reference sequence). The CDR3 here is CSARGAGQGYGKLFF. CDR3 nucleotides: TGCAGTGCTAGAGGGGCCGGACAGGGATATGGAAAACTGTTTTTT.